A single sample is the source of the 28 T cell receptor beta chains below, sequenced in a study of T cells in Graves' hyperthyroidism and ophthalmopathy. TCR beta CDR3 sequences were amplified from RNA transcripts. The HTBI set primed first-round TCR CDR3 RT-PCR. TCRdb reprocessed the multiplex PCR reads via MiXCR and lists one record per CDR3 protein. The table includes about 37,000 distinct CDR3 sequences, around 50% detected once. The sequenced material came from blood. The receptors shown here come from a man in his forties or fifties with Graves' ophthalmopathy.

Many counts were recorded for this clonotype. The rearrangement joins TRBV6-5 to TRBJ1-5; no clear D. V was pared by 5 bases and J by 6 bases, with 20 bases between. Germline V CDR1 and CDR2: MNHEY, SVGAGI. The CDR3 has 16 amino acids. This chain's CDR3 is CASSQVPGSQVQPQHF. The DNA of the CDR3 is TGTGCCAGCAGTCAGGTACCGGGGAGCCAGGTTCAGCCCCAGCATTTT.

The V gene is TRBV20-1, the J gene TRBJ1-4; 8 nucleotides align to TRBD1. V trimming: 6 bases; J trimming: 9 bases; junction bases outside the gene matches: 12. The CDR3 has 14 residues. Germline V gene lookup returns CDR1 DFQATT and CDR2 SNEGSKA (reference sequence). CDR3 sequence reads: CSAQGAGEVKKLFF. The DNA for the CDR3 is TGCAGTGCGCAGGGGGCAGGGGAGGTGAAAAAACTGTTTTTT.

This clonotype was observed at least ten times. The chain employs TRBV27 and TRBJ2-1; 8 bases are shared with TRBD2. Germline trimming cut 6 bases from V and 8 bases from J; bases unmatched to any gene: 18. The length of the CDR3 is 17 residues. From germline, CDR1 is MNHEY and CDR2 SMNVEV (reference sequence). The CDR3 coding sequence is TGTGCCAGCAGCCACCTCCCAGGGACTAGACGATTCGATGAGCAGTTCTTC. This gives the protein CASSHLPGTRRFDEQFF.

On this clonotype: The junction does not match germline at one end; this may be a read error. CDR3 region: CASSPGTGPGSDNEQFF. In DNA form, the CDR3 reads TGCGCCAGCAGCCCCGGGACAGGGCCCGGCTCCGACAATGAGCAGTTCTTC. The chain recombines TRBV5-1 with TRBJ2-1; 9 bases agree with TRBD1. CDR3 size: 17 residues. Germline assignment: CDR1 SGHRS and CDR2 YFSETQ. The whole variable domain, filled in from reference TRBV5-1 and TRBJ2-1, reads KAGVTQTPRYLIKTRGQQVTLSCSPISGHRSVSWYQQTPGQGLQFLFEYFSETQRNKGNFPGRFSGRQFSNSRSEMNVSTLELGDSALYLCASSPGTGPGSDNEQFFGPGTRLTVL.

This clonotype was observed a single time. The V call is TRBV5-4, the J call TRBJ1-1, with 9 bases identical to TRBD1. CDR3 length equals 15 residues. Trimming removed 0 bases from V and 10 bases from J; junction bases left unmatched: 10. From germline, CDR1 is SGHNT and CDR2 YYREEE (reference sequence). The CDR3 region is CASSLDLQGAHGAFF. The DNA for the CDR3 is TGTGCCAGCAGCTTGGACCTACAGGGGGCGCACGGAGCTTTCTTT.

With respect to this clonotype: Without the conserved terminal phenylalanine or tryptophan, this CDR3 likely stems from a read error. Written as DNA, the CDR3 is TGTGTCAGCAGCTTACTGGGGCTAGCGGCATTGGGGGATACGCAGTATTGT. Amino acid sequence: CVSSLLGLAALGDTQYC. This chain joins TRBV7-9 and TRBJ2-3, with 7 positions matching TRBD2. This CDR3 spans 17 amino acids. The germline V gene encodes CDR1 SEHNR and CDR2 FQNEAQ (reference sequence).

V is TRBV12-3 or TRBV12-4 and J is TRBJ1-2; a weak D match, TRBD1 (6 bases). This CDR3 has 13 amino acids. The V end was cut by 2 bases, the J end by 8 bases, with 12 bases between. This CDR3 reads CASSLQGGGGYTF. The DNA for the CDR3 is TGTGCCAGCAGTTTACAAGGGGGGGGAGGCTACACCTTC.

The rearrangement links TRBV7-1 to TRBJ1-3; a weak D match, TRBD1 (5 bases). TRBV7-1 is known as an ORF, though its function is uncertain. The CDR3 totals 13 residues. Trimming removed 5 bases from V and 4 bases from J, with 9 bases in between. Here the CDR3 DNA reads TGTGCCAGCAGCCCAGGGTTAGGAAACACCATATATTTT. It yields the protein CASSPGLGNTIYF.

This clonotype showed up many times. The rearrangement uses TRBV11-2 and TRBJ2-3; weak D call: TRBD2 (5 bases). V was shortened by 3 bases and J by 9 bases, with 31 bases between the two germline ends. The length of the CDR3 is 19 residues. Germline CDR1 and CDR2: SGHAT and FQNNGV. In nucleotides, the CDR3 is TGTGCCAGCAGCTTTCACCACTCTTCTATGCGGACCCCCCGCGGGACGCAGTATTTT. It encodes CASSFHHSSMRTPRGTQYF.

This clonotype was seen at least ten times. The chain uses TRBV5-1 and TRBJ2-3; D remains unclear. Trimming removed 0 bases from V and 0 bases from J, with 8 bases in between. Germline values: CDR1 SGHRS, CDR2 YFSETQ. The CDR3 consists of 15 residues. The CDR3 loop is CASSLGGASTDTQYF. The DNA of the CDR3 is TGCGCCAGCAGCTTGGGGGGTGCTAGCACAGATACGCAGTATTTT.

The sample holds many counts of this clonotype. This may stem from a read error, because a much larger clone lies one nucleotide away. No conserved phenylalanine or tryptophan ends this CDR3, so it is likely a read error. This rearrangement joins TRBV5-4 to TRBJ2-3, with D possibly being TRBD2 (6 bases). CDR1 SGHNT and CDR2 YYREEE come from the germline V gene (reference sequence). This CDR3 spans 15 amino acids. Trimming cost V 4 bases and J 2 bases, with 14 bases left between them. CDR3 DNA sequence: TGTGCCAGCAGCCTTACCGGGACTCTCACAGATACGCAGTATGTT. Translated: CASSLTGTLTDTQYV.

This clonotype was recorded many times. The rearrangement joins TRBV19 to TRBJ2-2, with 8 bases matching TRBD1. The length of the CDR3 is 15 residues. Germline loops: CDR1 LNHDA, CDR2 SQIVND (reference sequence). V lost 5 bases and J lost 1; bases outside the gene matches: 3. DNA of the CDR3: TGTGCCAGTAGTGGCGACAGGGGGAACACCGGGGAGCTGTTTTTT. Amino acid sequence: CASSGDRGNTGELFF.

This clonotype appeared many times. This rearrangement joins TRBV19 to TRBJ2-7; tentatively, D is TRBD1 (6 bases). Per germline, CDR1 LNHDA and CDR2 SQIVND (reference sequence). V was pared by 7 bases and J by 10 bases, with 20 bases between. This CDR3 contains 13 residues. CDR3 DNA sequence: TGTGCCAGTAATTGGGGCCCTGGGGGCGCCCAGTACTTC. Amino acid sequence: CASNWGPGGAQYF.

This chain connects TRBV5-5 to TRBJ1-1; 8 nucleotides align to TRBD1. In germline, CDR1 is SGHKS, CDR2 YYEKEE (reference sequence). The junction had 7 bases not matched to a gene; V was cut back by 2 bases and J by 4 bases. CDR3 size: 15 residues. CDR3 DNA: TGTGCCAGCAGCTTTCTGAGACAGGGGTCCACTGAAGCTTTCTTT. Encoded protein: CASSFLRQGSTEAFF.

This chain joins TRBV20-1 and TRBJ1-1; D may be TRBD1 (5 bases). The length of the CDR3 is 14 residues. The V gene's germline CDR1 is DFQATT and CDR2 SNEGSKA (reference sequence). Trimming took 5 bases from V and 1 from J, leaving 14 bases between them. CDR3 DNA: TGCAGTGCTGAGACTGATGGGACGAACACTGAAGCTTTCTTT. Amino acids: CSAETDGTNTEAFF.

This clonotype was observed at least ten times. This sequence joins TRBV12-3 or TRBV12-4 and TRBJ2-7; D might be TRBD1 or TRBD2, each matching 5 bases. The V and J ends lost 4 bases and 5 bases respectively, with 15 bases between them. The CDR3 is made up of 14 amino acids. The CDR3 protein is CASSSRDRVDEQYF. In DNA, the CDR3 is TGTGCCAGCAGTTCCCGGGACCGGGTGGACGAGCAGTACTTC.

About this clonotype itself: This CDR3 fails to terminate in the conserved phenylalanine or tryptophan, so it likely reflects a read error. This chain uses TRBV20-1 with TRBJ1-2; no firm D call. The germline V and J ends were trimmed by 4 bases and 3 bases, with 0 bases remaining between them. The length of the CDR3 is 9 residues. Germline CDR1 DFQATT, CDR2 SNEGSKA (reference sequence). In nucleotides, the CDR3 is TGCAGTGCTAACTATGGCTACACCTCC. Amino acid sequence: CSANYGYTS.

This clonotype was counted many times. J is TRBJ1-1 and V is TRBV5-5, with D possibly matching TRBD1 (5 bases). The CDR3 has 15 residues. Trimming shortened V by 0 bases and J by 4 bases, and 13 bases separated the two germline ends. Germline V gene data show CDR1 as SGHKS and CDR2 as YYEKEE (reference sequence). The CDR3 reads CASSLDPQGATEAFF. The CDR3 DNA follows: TGTGCCAGCAGCTTGGATCCCCAAGGGGCCACTGAAGCTTTCTTT. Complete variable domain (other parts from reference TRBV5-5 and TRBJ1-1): DAGVTQSPTHLIKTRGQQVTLRCSPISGHKSVSWYQQVLGQGPQFIFQYYEKEERGRGNFPDRFSARQFPNYSSELNVNALLLGDSALYLCASSLDPQGATEAFFGQGTRLTVV.

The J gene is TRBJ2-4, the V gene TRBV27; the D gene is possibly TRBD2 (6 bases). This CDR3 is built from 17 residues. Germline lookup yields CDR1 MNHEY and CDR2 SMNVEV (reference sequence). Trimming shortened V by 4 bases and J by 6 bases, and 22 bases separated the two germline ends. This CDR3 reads CASSSQSVHRDSNIQYF. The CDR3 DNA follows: TGTGCCAGCAGTTCCCAGAGTGTACACCGGGACTCAAACATTCAGTACTTC.

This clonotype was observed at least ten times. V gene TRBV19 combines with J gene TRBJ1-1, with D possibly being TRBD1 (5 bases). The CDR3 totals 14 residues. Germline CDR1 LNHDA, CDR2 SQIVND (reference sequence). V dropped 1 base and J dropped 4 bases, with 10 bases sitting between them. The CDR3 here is CASSIGGGSTEAFF. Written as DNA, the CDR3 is TGTGCCAGTAGTATAGGGGGGGGGTCCACTGAAGCTTTCTTT.

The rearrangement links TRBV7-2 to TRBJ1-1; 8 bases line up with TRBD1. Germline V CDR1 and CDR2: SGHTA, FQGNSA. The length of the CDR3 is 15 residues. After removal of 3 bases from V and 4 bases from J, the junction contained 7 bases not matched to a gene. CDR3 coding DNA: TGTGCCAGCAGCTTTTACCGGACAGGGTCCACTGAAGCTTTCTTT. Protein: CASSFYRTGSTEAFF.

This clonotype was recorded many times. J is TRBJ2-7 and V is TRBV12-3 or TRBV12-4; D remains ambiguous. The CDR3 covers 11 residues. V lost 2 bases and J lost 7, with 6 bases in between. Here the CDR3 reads CASSLTHEQYF. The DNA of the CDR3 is TGTGCCAGCAGTTTAACACATGAGCAGTACTTC.

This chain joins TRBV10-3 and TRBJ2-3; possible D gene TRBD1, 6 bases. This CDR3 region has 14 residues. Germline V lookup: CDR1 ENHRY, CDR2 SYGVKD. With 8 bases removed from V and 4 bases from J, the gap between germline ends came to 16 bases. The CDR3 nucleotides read TGTGCCATCGTTTTGGGCAGGGGCGCAGATACGCAGTATTTT. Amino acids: CAIVLGRGADTQYF.

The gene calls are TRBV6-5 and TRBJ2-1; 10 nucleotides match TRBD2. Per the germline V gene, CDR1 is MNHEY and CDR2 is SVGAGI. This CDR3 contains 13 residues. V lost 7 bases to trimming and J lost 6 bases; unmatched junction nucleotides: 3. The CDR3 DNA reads TGTGCCAGCAAGAGGACTAGCGGCAATGAGCAGTTCTTC. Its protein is CASKRTSGNEQFF.

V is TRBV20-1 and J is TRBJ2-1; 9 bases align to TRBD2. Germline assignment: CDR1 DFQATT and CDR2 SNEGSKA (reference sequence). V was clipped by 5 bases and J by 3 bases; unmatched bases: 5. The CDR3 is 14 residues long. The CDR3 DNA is TGCAGTGCTGTAGCGGGAGCGAACTACAATGAGCAGTTCTTC. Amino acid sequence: CSAVAGANYNEQFF.

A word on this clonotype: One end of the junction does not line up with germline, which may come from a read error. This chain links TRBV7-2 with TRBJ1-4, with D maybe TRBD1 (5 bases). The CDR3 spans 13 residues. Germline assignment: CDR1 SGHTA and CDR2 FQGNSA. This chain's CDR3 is CASRGGNNEKLFF. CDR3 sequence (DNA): TGTGCCAGCAGGGGGGGGAATAATGAGAAACTGTTTTTT.

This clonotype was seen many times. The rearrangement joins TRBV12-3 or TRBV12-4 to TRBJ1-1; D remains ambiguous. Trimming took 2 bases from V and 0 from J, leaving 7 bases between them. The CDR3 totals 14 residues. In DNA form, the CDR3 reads TGTGCCAGCAGTTTAAGCCCGGTGAACACTGAAGCTTTCTTT. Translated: CASSLSPVNTEAFF.

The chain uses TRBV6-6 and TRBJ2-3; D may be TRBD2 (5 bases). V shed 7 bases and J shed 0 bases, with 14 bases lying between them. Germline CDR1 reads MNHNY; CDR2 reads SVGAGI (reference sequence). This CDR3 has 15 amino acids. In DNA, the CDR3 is TGTGCCAGCACCACCACGGGGTGGAGCACAGATACGCAGTATTTT. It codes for CASTTTGWSTDTQYF.